This T cell receptor (beta chain) appears in the sequencing data of a study of molecular identifiers for immune sequencing clone quantification. As for the study in general: Within a replicate experiment, RNA obtained from either approximately 20,000 or 98,000 naive CD8 cells was divided into five aliquots, and four of those aliquots were then sequenced.

The V and J ends lost 5 bases and 0 bases respectively, with 8 bases between them. This CDR3 is 14 amino acids long. Germline loops: CDR1 SGHVS, CDR2 FQNEAQ. The naive CD8 libraries originated from between roughly 20,000 and 1,100,000 sorted cells and drew on 10%, 30% or 50% RNA. Naive CD8 T cells underwent sorting with the CD8+CD4-CCR7+CD45RA+ definition. In TCRdb, the PCR reads were re-called with MiXCR into one record per CDR3 protein. In the table there are about 500,000 distinct CDR3 sequences, roughly 23% of which are singletons. This clonotype was found a few times. The target antigen is unknown. The study, taken as a whole, reports: Molecules of identical TCR sharing a barcode could underestimate highly expanded clone sizes.

Sequences were obtained from naive CD8+ T cells from blood, with Jurkat cell RNA spiked in. Subset reported: FACS-sorted CD8+CD4-CCR7+CD45RA+ naive T cells. This sequence was found in a human donor in good health. Some libraries in this study had Jurkat cell RNA spiked in. This chain joins TRBV7-8 and TRBJ2-1; D is undetermined. The CDR3 nucleotides read TGTGCCAGCAGCCAAAGGGACTCCTACAATGAGCAGTTCTTC. Translating it yields CASSQRDSYNEQFF.